This entry lists 27 T cell receptor beta chains sequenced from one sample in a study of T cell repertoires in cytomegalovirus infection. These receptors have no known antigen. TCRdb independently ran MiXCR on the reads; one entry per CDR3 protein. This sample yields about half a million distinct CDR3 sequences, of which 25% to 35% are seen a single time; 17% belongs to the top ten. The sample was cultured PBMCs, taken from culture after CMV antigen stimulation. These TCRs come from a human donor in good health (CMV status not recorded). Some clones in this sample may be carry-over from other donors' samples.

There are many counts of this clonotype. The gene calls are TRBV7-8 and TRBJ2-1, with D perhaps assigned TRBD1 or TRBD2 (5 bases each). This CDR3 is 17 amino acids long. V was clipped by 1 base and J by 0 bases, with 13 bases between them. CDR1 and CDR2 (germline): SGHVS, FQNEAQ. The CDR3 DNA reads TGTGCCAGCAGCTTAGGTGGGGCTGGGAGCTCCTACAATGAGCAGTTCTTC. Translated: CASSLGGAGSSYNEQFF.

The rearrangement uses TRBV10-3 and TRBJ2-1, with 9 bases aligning to TRBD2. This CDR3 comprises 14 residues. V shed 6 bases and J 9 bases; nucleotides not matched to a gene: 9. Per the germline V gene, CDR1 is ENHRY and CDR2 is SYGVKD. The CDR3 reads CAIRSSGMIFEQFF. CDR3 DNA: TGTGCCATCAGGTCTAGCGGGATGATATTTGAGCAGTTCTTC.

The rearrangement uses TRBV12-3 or TRBV12-4 and TRBJ1-4; D ambiguous. Deletions cut 5 bases from V and 7 bases from J, with 8 bases between. The CDR3 is made up of 12 amino acids. The CDR3 DNA reads as TGTGCCAGCAGTCCCGGCCTTGAAAAACTGTTTTTT. Protein product: CASSPGLEKLFF.

The CDR3: CSVAGQSTDTQYF. The CDR3 DNA is TGCAGCGTGGCGGGACAGAGCACAGATACGCAGTATTTT. The chain links TRBV29-1 to TRBJ2-3; D is perhaps TRBD1 (7 bases). Per the germline V gene, CDR1 is SQVTM and CDR2 is ANQGSEA. Trimming took 6 bases from V and 0 from J, leaving 10 bases between them. The CDR3 runs 13 residues.

The chain couples TRBV6-5 to TRBJ1-2; TRBD1 might be the D (5 bases). CDR1 is MNHEY and CDR2 is SVGAGI in the germline V gene. This CDR3 is built from 14 residues. With 6 bases removed from V and 5 bases from J, the gap between germline ends came to 16 bases. The CDR3 sequence: CASRPGGGKYGYTF. The CDR3 DNA follows: TGTGCCAGCAGACCCGGCGGGGGGAAATATGGCTACACCTTC.

This clonotype was seen a few times. This sequence joins TRBV28 and TRBJ1-5, with D unclear. Trimming left V 6 bases short and J 0 bases short, with 9 bases between. The CDR3 extends over 14 amino acids. Germline values: CDR1 MDHEN, CDR2 SYDVKM. The chain's CDR3 is CASSQIFSNQPQHF. The DNA of the CDR3 is TGTGCCAGCAGCCAGATCTTTAGCAATCAGCCCCAGCATTTT.

This clonotype showed up just a few times. This sequence joins TRBV15 and TRBJ2-1; D unresolved. Germline V CDR1 and CDR2: LNHNV, YYDKDF (reference sequence). There are 14 residues in the CDR3. The ends were cut back, 1 base at V and 3 bases at J, with 7 bases in the middle. This chain's CDR3 is CATSRASSYNEQFF. The DNA for the CDR3 is TGTGCCACCAGCAGAGCGAGTAGCTACAATGAGCAGTTCTTC.

The rearrangement links TRBV12-3 or TRBV12-4 to TRBJ1-1, with D unresolved. The CDR3 has 13 amino acids. Trimming removed 3 bases at V and 2 bases at J, with 7 bases between. CDR3 DNA sequence: TGTGCCAGCAGTTTGATTCCTAACACTGAAGCTTTCTTT. Its translation is CASSLIPNTEAFF.

The chain couples TRBV7-9 to TRBJ2-2; D gene unclear. CDR3 size: 11 residues. The V gene's germline CDR1 is SEHNR and CDR2 FQNEAQ (reference sequence). V dropped 5 bases and J dropped 6 bases, with 4 bases sitting between them. The CDR3 DNA is TGTGCCAGCAGCATACCCGGGGAGCTGTTTTTT. It is translated as CASSIPGELFF.

This clonotype came up a few times. The chain joins TRBV7-2 to TRBJ1-3; possibly TRBD1 for D (6 bases). With 3 bases removed from V and 4 bases from J, the gap between germline ends came to 13 bases. CDR1 is SGHTA and CDR2 is FQGNSA in the germline V gene. The CDR3 spans 15 residues. In nucleotides, the CDR3 is TGTGCCAGCAGCTTTGGAGCAGGGGTGGGAAACACCATATATTTT. Translation: CASSFGAGVGNTIYF.

This clonotype was counted only a few times. The J gene is TRBJ1-5, the V gene TRBV7-6; perhaps TRBD1 as D (6 bases). CDR1 and CDR2 from the germline V gene are SGHVS and FNYEAQ. The length of the CDR3 is 13 residues. Trimming took off 5 bases at V and 6 bases at J, with 11 bases between the two ends. CDR3 amino acids: CASSNREGQPQHF. DNA for the CDR3: TGTGCCAGCAGCAACAGGGAGGGTCAGCCCCAGCATTTT.

This chain connects TRBV27 to TRBJ1-2, with a tentative D call TRBD1 (6 bases). The CDR3 has 15 amino acids. CDR1 and CDR2 from the germline V gene are MNHEY and SMNVEV (reference sequence). V lost 7 bases and J 4 bases, leaving 19 bases between the germline ends. The CDR3 bases are TGTGCCAGCACCCTTCTAAACAGGGTTGGCTATGGCTACACCTTC. This sequence encodes CASTLLNRVGYGYTF.

V gene TRBV7-6 combines with J gene TRBJ2-5; 9 bases line up with TRBD1. This CDR3 comprises 17 residues. The V gene end was trimmed by 4 bases and the J gene end by 4 bases; junction bases not matched to a gene: 13. Germline V gene sequence: CDR1 SGHVS, CDR2 FNYEAQ. The CDR3 here is CASSSLPGTGSGETQYF. CDR3 coding DNA: TGTGCCAGCAGCTCGTTGCCCGGGACAGGGAGTGGAGAGACCCAGTACTTC.

This clonotype was seen only a few times. The chain combines TRBV7-2 with TRBJ2-3; 8 nucleotides align to TRBD2. CDR1 is SGHTA and CDR2 is FQGNSA in the germline V gene. The CDR3 loop spans 16 amino acids. V was clipped by 1 base and J by 2 bases; unmatched bases: 5. CDR3 protein: CASSLGRTSPTDTQYF. The DNA of the CDR3 is TGTGCCAGCAGCTTAGGAAGGACTAGCCCCACAGATACGCAGTATTTT.

This clonotype showed up just a few times. V usage is TRBV7-9 and J usage is TRBJ2-7; a weak D match, TRBD1 (6 bases). The CDR3 sequence is 14 residues long. Germline lookup yields CDR1 SEHNR and CDR2 FQNEAQ (reference sequence). Trimming left V 5 bases short and J 2 bases short, with 13 bases between. The CDR3 protein is CASSRASGAYEQYF. The CDR3 coding sequence is TGTGCCAGCAGCCGAGCCTCAGGGGCCTACGAGCAGTACTTC. Full variable domain (rest looked up from reference TRBV7-9 and TRBJ2-7): DTGVSQNPRHKITKRGQNVTFRCDPISEHNRLYWYRQTLGQGPEFLTYFQNEAQLEKSRLLSDRFSAERPKGSFSTLEIQRTEQGDSAMYLCASSRASGAYEQYFGPGTRLTVT.

This clonotype appeared a few times. The chain has TRBV28 and TRBJ2-7, with D uncertain. The V and J ends lost 7 bases and 0 bases respectively, with 19 bases between them. In germline, CDR1 is MDHEN, CDR2 SYDVKM. This CDR3 has 16 residues. The CDR3 sequence is CASIPSIHKYSYEQYF. CDR3 sequence (DNA): TGTGCCAGCATTCCCTCTATACACAAATACTCCTACGAGCAGTACTTC. Supplemented by reference TRBV28 and TRBJ2-7, the full variable domain reads DVKVTQSSRYLVKRTGEKVFLECVQDMDHENMFWYRQDPGLGLRLIYFSYDVKMKEKGDIPEGYSVSREKKERFSLILESASTNQTSMYLCASIPSIHKYSYEQYFGPGTRLTVT.

The V and J genes are TRBV27 and TRBJ2-7; D unresolved. The CDR3 is 13 amino acids. Germline V gene sequence: CDR1 MNHEY, CDR2 SMNVEV (reference sequence). V was shortened by 4 bases and J by 0 bases, with 7 bases between the two germline ends. The CDR3 DNA is TGTGCCAGCAGTTATACAGCCTCCTACGAGCAGTACTTC. This encodes CASSYTASYEQYF.

This clonotype has just a few counts. A read error may account for a junction end that differs from germline. The V call is TRBV7-2, the J call TRBJ2-6; weak D call: TRBD2 (6 bases). The germline V gene encodes CDR1 SGHTA and CDR2 FQGNSA. The CDR3 runs to 15 residues. CDR3 sequence: CASSLGDFGVNVLTF. The DNA for the CDR3 is TGTGCCAGCAGCTTAGGGGACTTTGGGGTCAACGTCCTGACTTTC.

The J gene is TRBJ2-7, the V gene TRBV9, with D possibly TRBD1 on 5 matching bases. This CDR3 region has 16 residues. V was clipped by 0 bases and J by 0 bases, with 13 bases between them. The germline gives CDR1 SGDLS, CDR2 YYNGEE. CDR3 DNA: TGTGCCAGCAGCGTAGGGCTACAGGAAAGCTCCTACGAGCAGTACTTC. Translated, it gives CASSVGLQESSYEQYF.

Concerning this clonotype: At one end the junction does not follow the germline gene, possibly because of a read error. V is TRBV7-2 and J is TRBJ1-1, with a weak D call TRBD1 (5 bases). CDR3 size: 15 residues. From germline, CDR1 is SGHTA and CDR2 FQGNSA. The CDR3 protein is CASSPPGRRSTETFF. In DNA form, the CDR3 reads TGTGCCAGCAGCCCCCCGGGACGGCGGAGCACTGAAACTTTCTTT.

This clonotype was seen a handful of times. The chain couples TRBV6-1 to TRBJ1-1; 11 bases line up with TRBD1. With 6 bases clipped from V and 3 bases from J, the junction kept 6 bases outside the gene matches. CDR3 size: 15 residues. Germline-derived CDR1 and CDR2 are MNHNS and SASEGT. The CDR3 nucleotides read TGTGCCAGCAGACCCGGGACAGGGGGGTACACTGAAGCTTTCTTT. Protein sequence: CASRPGTGGYTEAFF.

The rearrangement uses TRBV19 and TRBJ1-1; no definite D call. The CDR3 has 14 residues. The germline V gene has CDR1 LNHDA and CDR2 SQIVND (reference sequence). V shed 5 bases and J shed 10 bases, with 20 bases lying between them. CDR3 coding DNA: TGTGCCAGTAGTGCACCCCTCGGACGGCACCCAGCTTTCTTT. The encoded protein is CASSAPLGRHPAFF. Full variable domain (missing parts from reference TRBV19 and TRBJ1-1): DGGITQSPKYLFRKEGQNVTLSCEQNLNHDAMYWYRQDPGQGLRLIYYSQIVNDFQKGDIAEGYSVSREKKESFPLTVTSAQKNPTAFYLCASSAPLGRHPAFFGQGTRLTVV.

This clonotype has only a few counts. This rearrangement joins TRBV27 to TRBJ2-7; either TRBD1 or TRBD2 may supply D (5 bases each). Germline V lookup: CDR1 MNHEY, CDR2 SMNVEV (reference sequence). The V gene lost 8 bases and the J gene lost 4 bases, with 12 bases spanning the gap. The CDR3 contains 12 residues. The CDR3 coding sequence is TGTGCCAGCGGAGGACACCTATACGAGCAGTACTTC. This translates into CASGGHLYEQYF.

V gene TRBV6-2 or TRBV6-3 combines with J gene TRBJ2-7; 13 bases agree with TRBD2. Germline V lookup: CDR1 MNHEY, CDR2 SVGEGT. The CDR3 sequence is 14 residues long. The junction had 2 bases not matched to a gene; V was cut back by 4 bases and J by 5 bases. CDR3 amino acids: CASSWTSGSHEQYV. The CDR3 region has the DNA TGTGCCAGCAGTTGGACTAGCGGGAGTCACGAGCAGTACGTC.

The chain links TRBV5-4 to TRBJ2-7, with D uncertain. V was shortened by 2 bases and J by 2 bases, with 11 bases between the two germline ends. CDR1 and CDR2 from the germline V gene are SGHNT and YYREEE (reference sequence). The CDR3 consists of 14 residues. The CDR3 DNA follows: TGTGCCAGCAGCTTTCAAGGAAGCACCTACGAGCAGTACTTC. Encoded protein: CASSFQGSTYEQYF.

The rearrangement uses TRBV28 and TRBJ2-7; 8 nucleotides line up with TRBD2. CDR1 and CDR2 from the germline V gene are MDHEN and SYDVKM. The V segment lost 8 bases and the J segment 0 bases; nucleotides outside the gene matches: 3. The CDR3 length is 13 residues. As DNA, the CDR3 is TGTGCCAGCCAACGGGGGGGCTCCTACGAGCAGTACTTC. It specifies CASQRGGSYEQYF. The full variable domain, rest sourced from reference TRBV28 and TRBJ2-7, is DVKVTQSSRYLVKRTGEKVFLECVQDMDHENMFWYRQDPGLGLRLIYFSYDVKMKEKGDIPEGYSVSREKKERFSLILESASTNQTSMYLCASQRGGSYEQYFGPGTRLTVT.

This CDR3 is CASSENGDLTYNEQFF. The CDR3 DNA follows: TGTGCCAGCAGTGAAAATGGGGATTTAACCTACAATGAGCAGTTCTTC. The chain is built from TRBV2 and TRBJ2-1; D remains unclear. There are 16 residues in the CDR3. Per the germline V gene, CDR1 is SNHLY and CDR2 is FYNNEI. The V end lost 2 bases, the J end lost 2 bases, and 13 bases lay between the germline ends.